The 19 T cell receptor beta chains in this list originate from one sample, sequenced in a study of T cell repertoires in cytomegalovirus infection (dated by TCRdb to between 2018 and 2020). TCRdb lists the instrument as Illumina HiSeq 1500. The raw public data were reprocessed by TCRdb itself: fastp quality trimming at Q25, MiXCR clonotype calling, in-frame beta chains only. A single entry per CDR3 protein holds the most common genes and DNA from its merged rows. The table for this sample lists 150,000 to 200,000 distinct CDR3 sequences; under 25% of them were counted only once. The ten largest clones add up to 2.5% to 3% of the sample. Sequences were obtained from PBMCs. These receptors were taken from a human donor in good health (CMV status not recorded). Some clones in this sample may be carry-over from other donors' samples.

V usage is TRBV5-4 and J usage is TRBJ2-1; possible D gene TRBD1, 6 bases. V was clipped by 1 base and J by 10 bases, with 24 bases between them. The CDR3 loop spans 17 amino acids. Per the germline V gene, CDR1 is SGHNT and CDR2 is YYREEE (reference sequence). The CDR3 region is CASSLFLPGMPRGEQFF. The CDR3 DNA is TGTGCCAGCAGCTTGTTCCTGCCGGGAATGCCTAGGGGGGAGCAGTTCTTC.

This clonotype has only a few counts. V gene TRBV6-8 combines with J gene TRBJ2-2; 9 bases fit TRBD1. Trimming removed 6 bases from V and 4 bases from J; junction bases left unmatched: 6. The germline V gene encodes CDR1 MNHGY and CDR2 SAAAGT. The CDR3 covers 15 residues. CDR3 protein: CASRAGQGITGELFF. The CDR3 nucleotides read TGTGCCAGCAGAGCAGGACAGGGGATCACCGGGGAGCTGTTTTTT.

The V call is TRBV7-9, the J call TRBJ2-1; 8 bases agree with TRBD2. The CDR3 is made up of 16 amino acids. Germline V gene data show CDR1 as SEHNR and CDR2 as FQNEAQ (reference sequence). The junction had 10 bases not matched to a gene; V was cut back by 5 bases and J by 4 bases. The CDR3 loop is CASSPQLAGGYNEQFF. Written as DNA, the CDR3 is TGTGCCAGCAGCCCCCAGCTGGCGGGAGGTTACAATGAGCAGTTCTTC.

This clonotype was recorded a few times. The chain couples TRBV11-2 to TRBJ2-7; the D call may be TRBD1 or TRBD2 (5 bases each). The V and J ends lost 5 bases and 6 bases respectively, with 23 bases between them. The germline gives CDR1 SGHAT, CDR2 FQNNGV. This CDR3 is 16 amino acids long. The DNA for the CDR3 is TGTGCCAGCAGCCCCTCCTTGGTGGGGCCGGCGGGCGAGCAGTACTTC. The encoded protein is CASSPSLVGPAGEQYF. Variable domain in full (rest from reference TRBV11-2 and TRBJ2-7): EAGVAQSPRYKIIEKRQSVAFWCNPISGHATLYWYQQILGQGPKLLIQFQNNGVVDDSQLPKDRFSAERLKGVDSTLKIQPAKLEDSAVYLCASSPSLVGPAGEQYFGPGTRLTVT.

V usage is TRBV28 and J usage is TRBJ1-5, with TRBD1 matching over 9 bases. Germline CDR1 MDHEN, CDR2 SYDVKM. V gave up 6 bases and J gave up 6 bases; unmatched junction bases: 9. The CDR3 contains 15 residues. The CDR3: CASRPMGQGRQPQHF. CDR3 sequence (DNA): TGTGCCAGCAGACCTATGGGACAGGGACGTCAGCCCCAGCATTTT.

V gene TRBV20-1 combines with J gene TRBJ1-1, with D tentatively TRBD1 (5 bases). The germline V and J ends were trimmed by 3 bases and 2 bases, with 10 bases remaining between them. The CDR3 totals 13 residues. CDR1 and CDR2 (germline): DFQATT, SNEGSKA (reference sequence). The chain's CDR3 is CSARGGQNTEAFF. The CDR3 nucleotides read TGCAGTGCTAGGGGAGGACAAAACACTGAAGCTTTCTTT.

The chain joins TRBV6-6 to TRBJ1-1; D might be TRBD1 (5 bases). Germline V gene data show CDR1 as MNHNY and CDR2 as SVGAGI (reference sequence). Trimming cost V 7 bases and J 1 base, with 10 bases left between them. The CDR3 runs 13 residues. CDR3 sequence reads: CASTPRENTEAFF. CDR3 DNA sequence: TGTGCCAGCACCCCCAGGGAGAACACTGAAGCTTTCTTT.

A remark on this clonotype: A read error is possible here, since a much larger clone lies one base away. The chain uses TRBV11-2 and TRBJ2-1; 8 nucleotides line up with TRBD2. This CDR3 is built from 15 residues. V dropped 8 bases and J dropped 9; count of bases not matched to a gene: 15. Germline CDR1 is SGHAT and CDR2 is FQNNGV. CDR3 in amino acids: CASSRGSSGNGEQFF. The CDR3, as DNA: TGTGCCAGCTCCCGAGGGAGTAGCGGGAACGGTGAGCAGTTCTTC.

This sequence joins TRBV7-2 and TRBJ1-2; perhaps TRBD1 as D (5 bases). This CDR3 is built from 15 residues. Germline CDR1 reads SGHTA; CDR2 reads FQGNSA. V dropped 1 base and J dropped 4 bases, with 13 bases sitting between them. Here the CDR3 DNA reads TGTGCCAGCAGCTTAGAAACCGACAGCTCCTATGGCTACACCTTC. Translating gives CASSLETDSSYGYTF.

This clonotype was observed many times. The V gene is TRBV7-2, the J gene TRBJ2-2; possibly TRBD2 for D (6 bases). There are 14 residues in the CDR3. V was shortened by 1 base and J by 4 bases, with 7 bases between the two germline ends. Germline loops: CDR1 SGHTA, CDR2 FQGNSA. DNA of the CDR3: TGTGCCAGCAGCTTAGGCGGGATCACCGGGGAGCTGTTTTTT. It yields the protein CASSLGGITGELFF.

A word on this clonotype: Possible read error: a much larger clone is one base away. The chain links TRBV7-2 to TRBJ2-5; D gene unclear. CDR3 size: 13 residues. Germline loops: CDR1 SGHTA, CDR2 FQGNSA. CDR3 bases: TGTGCCAGCAGCACACGATATCAAGAGACCGAGTACTTC. This sequence encodes CASSTRYQETEYF.

This clonotype has just a few counts. The chain combines TRBV18 with TRBJ2-1, with 12 positions matching TRBD2. Germline V gives CDR1 KGHSH, CDR2 LQKENI. There are 18 residues in the CDR3. After removal of 5 bases from V and 0 bases from J, the junction contained 8 bases not matched to a gene. CDR3 sequence: CASSYGLAGSSSYNEQFF. The CDR3 bases are TGTGCCAGCTCATACGGACTAGCGGGATCAAGCTCCTACAATGAGCAGTTCTTC.

This clonotype was found many times. CDR3 in amino acids: CASSLTSSGANVLTF. The CDR3 region has the DNA TGCGCCAGCAGCCTCACTAGCTCTGGGGCCAACGTCCTGACTTTC. This sequence joins TRBV5-1 and TRBJ2-6; weak D call: TRBD2 (5 bases). The germline V gene encodes CDR1 SGHRS and CDR2 YFSETQ. The CDR3 spans 15 residues. Trimming stripped 4 bases from V and 0 bases from J, with 8 bases between.

This clonotype showed up many times. The chain's CDR3 is CASRPPGNSGKLFF. In DNA form, the CDR3 reads TGTGCCAGCAGACCACCTGGGAATTCGGGAAAACTGTTTTTT. V usage is TRBV7-2 and J usage is TRBJ1-4; D not resolved. The CDR3 contains 14 residues. The ends were cut back, 6 bases at V and 10 bases at J, with 18 bases in the middle. Germline CDR1 SGHTA, CDR2 FQGNSA.

A few counts support this clonotype. The chain carries TRBV12-3 or TRBV12-4 and TRBJ1-1, with D uncertain. The V end lost 3 bases, the J end lost 8 bases, and 10 bases lay between the germline ends. The CDR3 consists of 12 residues. CDR3 DNA: TGTGCCAGCAGTTTTCAGGTTTCCGAAGCTTTCTTT. Its protein product is CASSFQVSEAFF.

This chain uses TRBV7-9 with TRBJ1-5, with TRBD1 matching over 8 bases. V was pared by 5 bases and J by 7 bases, with 7 bases of the junction left unmatched. CDR3 length: 14 amino acids. The germline V gene encodes CDR1 SEHNR and CDR2 FQNEAQ (reference sequence). CDR3 sequence: CASSKQGGWQPQHF. The DNA for the CDR3 is TGTGCCAGCAGCAAACAGGGGGGCTGGCAGCCCCAGCATTTT.

V and J are TRBV19 and TRBJ2-1; TRBD2 aligns across 13 bases. V was clipped by 6 bases and J by 7 bases; unmatched bases: 3. Germline V CDR1 and CDR2: LNHDA, SQIVND (reference sequence). The CDR3 spans 14 residues. In DNA form, the CDR3 reads TGTGCCAGTAGGGGACTAGCGGGGACTAATGAGCAGTTCTTC. It encodes CASRGLAGTNEQFF.

This clonotype has only a few counts. The CDR3 loop is CASSFLGHLMNTEAFF. The CDR3 region has the DNA TGTGCCAGCAGTTTCTTGGGACACCTCATGAACACTGAAGCTTTCTTT. The chain employs TRBV6-2 or TRBV6-3 and TRBJ1-1; tentative D call: TRBD1 (6 bases). V gave up 4 bases and J gave up 0 bases, with 15 bases separating them. Germline V gives CDR1 MNHEY, CDR2 SVGEGT. This CDR3 has 16 amino acids.

The chain has TRBV5-6 and TRBJ1-1, with TRBD1 matching 8 bases. J was trimmed by 4 bases and V by 1 base; bases with no gene match: 9. This CDR3 has 16 residues. The germline V gene has CDR1 SGHDT and CDR2 YYEEEE. CDR3 bases: TGTGCCAGCAGCTTGTACAGGGGGACCCGTAGCACTGAAGCTTTCTTT. It encodes CASSLYRGTRSTEAFF.